The 5 T cell receptor beta chains in this list originate from one sample, sequenced in a study of T cells in Graves' hyperthyroidism and ophthalmopathy. RNA transcripts served as the template for amplifying TCR beta CDR3 regions. HTBI primers were the set used in a first-round RT-PCR of the TCR CDR3. TCRdb re-derived calls from the multiplex PCR reads in MiXCR, one entry per CDR3 protein. In the table there are about 590,000 distinct CDR3 sequences, roughly 14% of which are singletons. The sample comprised blood. Receptor source: a woman aged 30 to 39 with Graves' hyperthyroidism.

This clonotype was seen at least ten times. The V gene is TRBV3-1, the J gene TRBJ2-7; 7 bases are shared with TRBD1. This CDR3 spans 13 amino acids. Trimming took 6 bases from V and 4 from J; bases not matched to a gene: 6. Germline assignment: CDR1 LGHDT and CDR2 YNNKEL (reference sequence). The CDR3, as DNA: TGTGCCAGCAGGCGGACAGGAGGATACGAGCAGTACTTC. Protein: CASRRTGGYEQYF.

This clonotype came up many times. This chain connects TRBV7-6 to TRBJ2-1; 11 nucleotides agree with TRBD2. Germline CDR1 and CDR2: SGHVS and FNYEAQ. V trimming: 2 bases; J trimming: 6 bases; junction bases outside the gene matches: 12. The CDR3 has 18 residues. This CDR3 reads CASSLTPTLAGVANEQFF. CDR3 sequence (DNA): TGTGCCAGCAGCTTAACCCCGACACTAGCGGGAGTGGCCAATGAGCAGTTCTTC.

There are many counts of this clonotype. The chain has TRBV2 and TRBJ1-1; 7 nucleotides line up with TRBD1. The CDR3 contains 16 residues. With 8 bases clipped from V and 1 base from J, the junction kept 13 bases outside the gene matches. Germline CDR1 is SNHLY and CDR2 is FYNNEI. In DNA, the CDR3 is TGTGCCAGCGGTGGGGCAACAGGGGTTCCGAACACTGAAGCTTTCTTT. Protein: CASGGATGVPNTEAFF. Based on the CDR3 plus reference TRBV2 and TRBJ1-1, the full variable domain is EPEVTQTPSHQVTQMGQEVILRCVPISNHLYFYWYRQILGQKVEFLVSFYNNEISEKSEIFDDQFSVERPDGSNFTLKIRSTKLEDSAMYFCASGGATGVPNTEAFFGQGTRLTVV.

This clonotype occurred many times. The rearrangement links TRBV3-2 to TRBJ2-7. TRBV3-2 is a pseudogene segment. This CDR3 contains 17 residues. The CDR3 sequence is CASSQDIRKTVYYEQYF. CDR3 nucleotide sequence: TGTGCCAGCAGCCAAGATATACGGAAGACTGTTTACTACGAGCAGTACTTC.

In its sample, this clonotype was seen many times. This chain uses TRBV3-1 with TRBJ2-1, with D unresolved. This CDR3 has 15 amino acids. The V end lost 5 bases, the J end lost 4 bases, and 15 bases lay between the germline ends. CDR1 is LGHDT and CDR2 is YNNKEL in the germline V gene (reference sequence). The CDR3 DNA is TGTGCCAGCAGCTGGAAGCCTAAGGGATACAATGAGCAGTTCTTC. It is translated as CASSWKPKGYNEQFF.